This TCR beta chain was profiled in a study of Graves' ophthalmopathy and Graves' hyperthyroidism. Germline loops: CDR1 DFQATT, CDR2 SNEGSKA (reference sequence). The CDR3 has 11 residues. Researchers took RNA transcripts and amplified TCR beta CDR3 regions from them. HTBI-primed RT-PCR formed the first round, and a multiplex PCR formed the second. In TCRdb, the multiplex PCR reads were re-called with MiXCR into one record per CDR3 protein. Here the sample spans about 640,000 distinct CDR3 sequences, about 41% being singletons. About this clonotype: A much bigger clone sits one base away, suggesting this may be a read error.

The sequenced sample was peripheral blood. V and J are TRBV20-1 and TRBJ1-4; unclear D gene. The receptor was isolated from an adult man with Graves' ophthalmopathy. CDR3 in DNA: TGCAGTGCTCGTCCTAATGAAAAACTGGTTTTT. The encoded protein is CSARPNEKLVF.